This TCR beta chain emerged from a study of graft-versus-host responses after intestinal transplantation. General study points: High graft-versus-host to host-versus-graft clonal ratios were found in allografts of patients who had graft-donor T cell macrochimerism.

Generated by immunoSEQ multiplex PCR, the TCRdb table keeps only in-frame clones and is missing some. The sample lists roughly 110,000 clones, approximately 86% seen once, with around 0.7% in the top ten. As to this clone: The antigen is unknown.

CDR3 length: 16 amino acids. With 4 bases removed from V and 4 bases from J, the gap between germline ends came to 19 bases. Germline assignment: CDR1 LNHDA and CDR2 SQIVND (reference sequence). This material consisted of unstimulated CD4+ T cells sorted from spleen or lymph node cells, taken before transplant. The source is a human donor who was the organ donor for an intestinal transplant. This chain uses TRBV19 with TRBJ2-5; D uncertain. The CDR3 DNA reads as TGTGCCAGTAGTAAGGTCCCCCCCAGATACCCAGAGACCCAGTACTTC. As protein: CASSKVPPRYPETQYF.